The clone carrying this TCR beta chain appeared many times. The authors prepared the TCRbeta library with unique molecular identifiers. TCRdb called the PCR reads again in MiXCR, with one record for every CDR3 protein. In the table there are a few hundred thousand distinct CDR3 sequences, about 16% of which are singletons. The record originates from a study of T-cell reconstitution after alpha-beta-depleted transplantation in children. The length of the CDR3 is 15 residues. V gave up 0 bases and J gave up 2 bases, with 14 bases separating them. Per germline, CDR1 DFQATT and CDR2 SNEGSKA (reference sequence).

The starting material was PBMCs from the stem cell graft donor, obtained from the stem cell graft. The sequence derives from a human donor who donated a stem cell graft to a child with acute lymphoblastic leukemia. The chain couples TRBV20-1 to TRBJ2-7; D is uncertain. The CDR3 spells CSARDLEDETYEQYF. CDR3 sequence (DNA): TGCAGTGCTAGAGACCTAGAGGACGAAACCTACGAGCAGTACTTC.